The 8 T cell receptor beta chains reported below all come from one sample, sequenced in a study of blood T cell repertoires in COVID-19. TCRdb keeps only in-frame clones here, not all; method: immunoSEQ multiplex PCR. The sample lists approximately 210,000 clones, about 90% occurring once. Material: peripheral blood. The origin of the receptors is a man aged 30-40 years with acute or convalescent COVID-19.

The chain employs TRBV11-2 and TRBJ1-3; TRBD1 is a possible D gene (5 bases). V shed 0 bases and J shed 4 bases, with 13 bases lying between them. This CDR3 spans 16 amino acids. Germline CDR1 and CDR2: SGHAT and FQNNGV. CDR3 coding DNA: TGTGCCAGCAGCTTAGATCTGGGTCAGGGAGGAAACACCATATATTTT. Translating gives CASSLDLGQGGNTIYF.

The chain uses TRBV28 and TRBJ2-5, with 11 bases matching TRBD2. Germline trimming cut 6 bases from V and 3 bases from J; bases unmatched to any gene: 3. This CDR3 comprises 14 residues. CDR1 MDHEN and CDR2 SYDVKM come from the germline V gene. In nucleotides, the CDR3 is TGTGCCAGCAGAGGTAGCGGGGGGGAAGAGACCCAGTACTTC. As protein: CASRGSGGEETQYF.

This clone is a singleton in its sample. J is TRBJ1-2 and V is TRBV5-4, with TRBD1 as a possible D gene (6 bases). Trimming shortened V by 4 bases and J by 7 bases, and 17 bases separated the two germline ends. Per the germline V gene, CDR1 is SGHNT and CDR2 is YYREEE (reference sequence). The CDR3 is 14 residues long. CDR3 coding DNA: TGTGCCAGCAGCCGGGGGGCTTCATGGGGTGGCTACACCTTC. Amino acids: CASSRGASWGGYTF. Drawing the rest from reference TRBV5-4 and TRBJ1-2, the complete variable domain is ETGVTQSPTHLIKTRGQQVTLRCSSQSGHNTVSWYQQALGQGPQFIFQYYREEENGRGNFPPRFSGLQFPNYSSELNVNALELDDSALYLCASSRGASWGGYTFGSGTRLTVV.

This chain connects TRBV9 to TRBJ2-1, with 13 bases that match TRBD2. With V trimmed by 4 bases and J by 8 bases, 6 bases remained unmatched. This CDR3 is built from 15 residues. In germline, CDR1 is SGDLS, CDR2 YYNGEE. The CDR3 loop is CASSLRLAGGDEQFF. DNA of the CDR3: TGTGCCAGCAGCCTTCGACTAGCGGGAGGCGATGAGCAGTTCTTC.

The CDR3 DNA reads TGCAGTGCTAGTCGGGCTAGCGGAGCCTACGAGCAGTACTTC. It translates to CSASRASGAYEQYF. The chain employs TRBV20-1 and TRBJ2-7, with 7 positions matching TRBD2. Germline values: CDR1 DFQATT, CDR2 SNEGSKA (reference sequence). The CDR3 is made up of 14 amino acids. The J segment lost 2 bases and the V segment lost 3 bases, leaving 7 bases of the junction unmatched.

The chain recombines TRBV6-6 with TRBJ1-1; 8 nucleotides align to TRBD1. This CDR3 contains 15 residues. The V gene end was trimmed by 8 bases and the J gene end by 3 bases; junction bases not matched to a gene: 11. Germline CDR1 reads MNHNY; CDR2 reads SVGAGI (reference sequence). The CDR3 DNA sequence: TGTGCCAGCGCCCCCGGACAGGGTCGGCACACTGAAGCTTTCTTT. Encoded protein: CASAPGQGRHTEAFF.

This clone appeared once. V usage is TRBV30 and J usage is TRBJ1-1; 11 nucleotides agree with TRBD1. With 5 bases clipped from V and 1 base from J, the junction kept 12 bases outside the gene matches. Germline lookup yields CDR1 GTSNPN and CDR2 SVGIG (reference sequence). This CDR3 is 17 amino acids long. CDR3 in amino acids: CAWDFGQGAVGNTEAFF. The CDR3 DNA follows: TGTGCCTGGGACTTTGGACAGGGGGCTGTCGGGAACACTGAAGCTTTCTTT.

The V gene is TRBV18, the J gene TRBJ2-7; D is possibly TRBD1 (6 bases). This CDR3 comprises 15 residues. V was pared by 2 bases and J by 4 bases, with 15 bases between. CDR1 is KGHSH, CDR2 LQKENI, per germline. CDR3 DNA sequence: TGTGCCAGCTCACCAGAGACAGGCGGGCTATACGAGCAGTACTTC. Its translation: CASSPETGGLYEQYF.